These T cell receptor beta chains were read from a single sample in a study of T cells after yellow fever vaccination. A single record per CDR3 protein comes from TCRdb applying MiXCR to the 5' RACE reads. This sample has some 500,000 distinct CDR3 sequences, with roughly 13% found just once. The material was PBMCs, obtained on the day of the yellow fever booster vaccination. Receptors were obtained from a man aged 30-40 years who received the YFV17D yellow fever vaccine. Each CDR3 is given with its conserved first and last residue. Fields, in order: D gene, J gene, V gene, clone size, CDR3 protein, CDR3 DNA. D genes are given only for firm matches. Clone sizes are given selectively: once, few, many, or a class where the clone is expanded.

-	TRBJ2-1	TRBV7-9	many	CASSLVPAVNRVHEQFF	TGTGCCAGCAGCTTAGTCCCAGCGGTGAACAGGGTGCATGAGCAGTTCTTC
TRBD2	TRBJ2-1	TRBV12-3/TRBV12-4	-	CASSLALQRGGNEQFF	TGTGCCAGCAGTTTAGCGCTCCAGCGGGGAGGCAATGAGCAGTTCTTC
TRBD2	TRBJ2-1	TRBV10-3	few	CAISGLAGGRDYNEQFF	TGTGCCATCAGTGGTCTAGCGGGAGGTCGAGACTACAATGAGCAGTTCTTC
TRBD1	TRBJ2-7	TRBV5-1	many	CASSLPGQGHYEQYF	TGCGCCAGCAGCTTGCCGGGACAGGGTCACTACGAGCAGTACTTC
-	TRBJ2-1	TRBV20-1	-	CSAPDNEQFF	TGCAGTGCGCCGGACAATGAGCAGTTCTTC
TRBD1	TRBJ2-3	TRBV30	-	CASDRDGTDTQYF	TGTGCTTCCGACAGGGACGGGACAGATACGCAGTATTTT
TRBD2	TRBJ2-4	TRBV29-1	many	CSVDAGENIQYF	TGCAGCGTCGACGCGGGAGAAAACATTCAGTACTTC
TRBD1	TRBJ1-1	TRBV7-6	few	CASRSQGGNTEAFF	TGTGCCAGCAGGTCCCAGGGGGGGAACACTGAAGCTTTCTTT
TRBD2	TRBJ2-3	TRBV12-3/TRBV12-4	-	CASSLAGVSDTQYF	TGTGCCAGCAGTTTGGCGGGAGTTTCAGATACGCAGTATTTT
-	TRBJ2-1	TRBV12-3/TRBV12-4	-	CASMPDREFF	TGTGCCAGCATGCCGGATCGTGAGTTCTTC
-	TRBJ2-7	TRBV14	few	CASSQVWDYEQYF	TGTGCCAGCAGCCAAGTGTGGGACTACGAGCAGTACTTC
-	TRBJ1-2	TRBV7-2	few	CASSLLLEENYGYTF	TGTGCCAGCAGCTTATTACTCGAGGAGAACTATGGCTACACCTTC
-	TRBJ2-4	TRBV7-4	-	CASSSRQTLGKNIQYF	TGTGCCAGCAGCTCCAGACAGACCCTTGGCAAAAACATTCAGTACTTC
TRBD2	TRBJ2-5	TRBV29-1	few	CSAAQLAGPQETQYF	TGCAGCGCAGCCCAACTAGCGGGTCCCCAAGAGACCCAGTACTTC
-	TRBJ2-2	TRBV9	many	CASSVAGLQNTGELFF	TGTGCCAGCAGCGTAGCGGGCCTTCAGAACACCGGGGAGCTGTTTTTT
TRBD2	TRBJ2-2	TRBV7-2	few	CATRRDYNTGELFF	TGTGCCACCCGTCGGGACTACAACACCGGGGAGCTGTTTTTT
TRBD1	TRBJ2-2	TRBV20-1	few	CSARPGTGGRGELFF	TGCAGTGCTAGACCCGGGACAGGGGGACGAGGGGAGCTGTTTTTT
-	TRBJ2-7	TRBV6-2/TRBV6-3	-	CASRNSDMTYEQYF	TGTGCCAGCAGGAACTCAGACATGACCTACGAGCAGTACTTC
-	TRBJ2-7	TRBV15	few	CATSRARGVGYEQYF	TGTGCCACCAGCAGAGCGAGGGGAGTAGGATACGAGCAGTACTTC
-	TRBJ2-5	TRBV20-1	few	CSARDGGERETQYF	TGCAGTGCTAGAGATGGAGGGGAAAGAGAGACCCAGTACTTC
-	TRBJ2-3	TRBV9	-	CASSTMGSRTDTQYF	TGTGCCAGCAGCACTATGGGCAGCCGCACAGATACGCAGTATTTT
-	TRBJ2-2	TRBV5-1	-	CASSSGPSVTGELFF	TGCGCCAGCAGCAGCGGCCCCTCGGTCACCGGGGAGCTGTTTTTT
TRBD2	TRBJ2-5	TRBV6-1	-	CASSRPMGSGDQETQYF	TGTGCCAGCAGCCGCCCTATGGGGAGCGGGGACCAAGAGACCCAGTACTTC
-	TRBJ1-5	TRBV19	many	CASSIKGAGLAQHF	TGTGCCAGTAGTATAAAGGGAGCAGGGTTGGCCCAGCATTTT
-	TRBJ1-4	TRBV30	-	CAWSVGGKSEKLFF	TGTGCCTGGAGTGTCGGGGGGAAGAGTGAAAAACTGTTTTTT
-	TRBJ2-7	TRBV24-1	many	CATSDSGASDEQYF	TGTGCCACCAGTGATTCCGGCGCATCGGACGAGCAGTACTTC
-	TRBJ1-5	TRBV6-5	-	CASSYSFGDQPQHF	TGTGCCAGCAGTTACTCGTTTGGAGATCAGCCCCAGCATTTT
-	TRBJ2-2	TRBV20-1	many	CSARGPPGEDTGELFF	TGCAGTGCTAGAGGTCCCCCGGGAGAGGACACCGGGGAGCTGTTTTTT
-	TRBJ1-4	TRBV6-1	few	CASSPGLTNEKLFF	TGTGCCAGCAGTCCGGGTTTGACTAATGAAAAACTGTTTTTT
-	TRBJ2-1	TRBV18	-	CASSPEGSLTYNEQFF	TGTGCCAGCTCACCCGAGGGGTCACTAACCTACAATGAGCAGTTCTTC
TRBD2	TRBJ2-7	TRBV7-2	many	CASASGRESWEQYF	TGTGCCAGCGCCTCAGGGCGGGAGTCGTGGGAGCAGTACTTC
TRBD1	TRBJ2-4	TRBV5-1	-	CASSPGTGESKNIQYF	TGCGCCAGCAGCCCCGGGACAGGGGAATCCAAAAACATTCAGTACTTC
TRBD2	TRBJ2-1	TRBV7-8	few	CASSLVLGGRGNEQFF	TGTGCCAGCAGCTTAGTCCTTGGGGGGAGGGGCAATGAGCAGTTCTTC
-	TRBJ1-1	TRBV7-2	many	CASSPGGQGEAFF	TGTGCCAGCAGCCCTGGGGGGCAGGGGGAAGCTTTCTTT
TRBD2	TRBJ2-3	TRBV11-2	many	CASSSWTSGYYF	TGTGCCAGCAGCTCTTGGACTAGCGGTTATTATTTT
-	TRBJ2-7	TRBV28	few	CASSLGVYTGRDYEQYF	TGTGCCAGCTCTTTGGGGGTCTATACAGGGAGGGACTACGAGCAGTACTTC
TRBD1	TRBJ2-2	TRBV9	-	CASSVSGGVELFF	TGTGCCAGCAGCGTTTCAGGGGGCGTGGAGCTGTTTTTT
-	TRBJ2-7	TRBV24-1	-	CATSESGASYEQYF	TGTGCCACCAGTGAATCCGGGGCCTCCTACGAGCAGTACTTC
-	TRBJ2-5	TRBV4-3	few	CASSQTQGGETQYF	TGCGCCAGCAGCCAAACGCAGGGTGGGGAGACCCAGTACTTC
TRBD1	TRBJ1-6	TRBV20-1	few	CSASPRTGMYSPLHF	TGCAGTGCTAGCCCCCGGACAGGGATGTATTCACCCCTCCACTTT
TRBD1	TRBJ2-7	TRBV10-3	few	CAISESVLAKGQTGSYEQYF	TGTGCCATCAGTGAGTCGGTTCTGGCTAAGGGACAGACTGGCTCCTACGAGCAGTACTTC